These 16 T cell receptor beta chains were all obtained from the same sample, sequenced in a study of graft-versus-host responses after intestinal transplantation. Measured with immunoSEQ multiplex PCR; TCRdb has only the in-frame clones, and not every one. The data contain roughly 69,000 clones, roughly 90% of them singletons. What these receptors recognize is not known. The input for sequencing was unstimulated CD8+ T cells sorted from spleen or lymph node cells, taken before transplant. The receptors originated from a human donor who was the organ donor for an intestinal transplant.

V gene TRBV7-8 combines with J gene TRBJ2-1; D may be TRBD2 (6 bases). Deletions cut 5 bases from V and 8 bases from J, with 22 bases between. In germline, CDR1 is SGHVS, CDR2 FQNEAQ. CDR3 size: 16 residues. The CDR3 bases are TGTGCCAGCAGCGACCCCGGTCCGGGAGTCGAGCATGAGCAGTTCTTC. Its protein is CASSDPGPGVEHEQFF.

Points on this clone: The sample contains more than one DNA sequence encoding this CDR3. This chain connects TRBV10-3 to TRBJ2-3, with 9 nucleotides matching TRBD1. This CDR3 spans 18 amino acids. The V segment lost 1 base and the J segment 5 bases; nucleotides outside the gene matches: 13. Germline CDR1 reads ENHRY; CDR2 reads SYGVKD. The chain's CDR3 is CAISEYRWNRGLRDTQYF. CDR3 in DNA: TGTGCCATCAGTGAGTATCGGTGGAACAGGGGGCTGCGAGATACGCAGTATTTT.

Remarks on this clone: At one end the junction does not follow the germline gene, possibly because of a read error. The identical CDR3 is also encoded by other nucleotide sequences in the sample. CDR3 sequence: CASSLRPGTGDHEQYF. The CDR3 nucleotides are TGTGCCAGCAGCTTAAGGCCTGGGACAGGGGACCACGAGCAGTATTTC. The chain employs TRBV7-9 and TRBJ2-7; TRBD1 agrees at 10 bases. The CDR3 contains 16 residues. The V gene's germline CDR1 is SEHNR and CDR2 FQNEAQ (reference sequence).

This clone has a single count. J is TRBJ1-4 and V is TRBV30; no clear D. With 1 base removed from V and 12 bases from J, the gap between germline ends came to 9 bases. The CDR3 totals 11 residues. In germline, CDR1 is GTSNPN, CDR2 SVGIG (reference sequence). The CDR3 loop reads CAWSEGGELFF. CDR3 coding DNA: TGTGCCTGGAGTGAGGGCGGGGAACTGTTTTTT.

V is TRBV9 and J is TRBJ2-2; TRBD2 might be the D (6 bases). The V gene's germline CDR1 is SGDLS and CDR2 YYNGEE. This CDR3 has 14 residues. V was pared by 3 bases and J by 8 bases, with 14 bases between. The CDR3 DNA sequence: TGTGCCAGCAGCGCCGACGGGGGAGGTGGGGAGCTGTTTTTT. Protein: CASSADGGGGELFF.

This chain links TRBV6-6 with TRBJ2-5, with TRBD1 identical over 9 bases. Near its end, the DNA agrees better with TRBJ2-7, so the J call may be wrong. The CDR3 consists of 14 residues. Germline V gene sequence: CDR1 MNHNY, CDR2 SVGAGI (reference sequence). The CDR3 region has the DNA TGTGCCAGCAGTTCCCGGGACAGGGAAAGCGAGCAGTACTTC. This codes for CASSSRDRESEQYF.

The rearrangement links TRBV7-3 to TRBJ2-1; 12 bases agree with TRBD2. With 3 bases clipped from V and 8 bases from J, the junction kept 11 bases outside the gene matches. Germline V gene sequence: CDR1 SGHTA, CDR2 FQGTGA. The CDR3 covers 17 residues. CDR3 nucleotide sequence: TGTGCCAGCAGCTTGTCGACTAGCGGGAGTATTTTGGATGAGCAGTTCTTC. Its translation: CASSLSTSGSILDEQFF.

This clone came up a few times. The V gene is TRBV6-4, the J gene TRBJ2-3; tentatively, D is TRBD1 (8 bases). The CDR3 spans 15 residues. CDR1 is MRHNA and CDR2 is SNTAGT in the germline V gene. V was clipped by 6 bases and J by 5 bases, with 18 bases between them. CDR3 DNA: TGTGCCAGCAGCGCGCAGGGGGCGGGAGTAGATACGCAGTATTTT. It codes for CASSAQGAGVDTQYF.

This sequence joins TRBV11-2 and TRBJ2-3; TRBD2 aligns across 7 bases. Germline CDR1 reads SGHAT; CDR2 reads FQNNGV. With V trimmed by 0 bases and J by 9 bases, 3 bases remained unmatched. This CDR3 has 13 residues. The CDR3, as DNA: TGTGCCAGCAGCTTAGAGTCCGGGAGGACGCAGTATTTT. It translates to CASSLESGRTQYF.

The chain combines TRBV28 with TRBJ2-3, with D possibly being TRBD1 (6 bases). The CDR3 totals 17 residues. Germline V lookup: CDR1 MDHEN, CDR2 SYDVKM. The V end was cut by 5 bases, the J end by 2 bases, with 20 bases between. The CDR3 region has the DNA TGTGCCAGCAGTCCACCTAAACTCAGGGACAACACAGATACGCAGTATTTT. It specifies CASSPPKLRDNTDTQYF. Combining the CDR3 with reference TRBV28 and TRBJ2-3 gives the whole variable domain DVKVTQSSRYLVKRTGEKVFLECVQDMDHENMFWYRQDPGLGLRLIYFSYDVKMKEKGDIPEGYSVSREKKERFSLILESASTNQTSMYLCASSPPKLRDNTDTQYFGPGTRLTVL.

This chain joins TRBV19 and TRBJ1-3; 8 bases agree with TRBD1. V lost 9 bases and J lost 0; bases outside the gene matches: 7. The CDR3 loop spans 15 amino acids. Germline CDR1 LNHDA, CDR2 SQIVND (reference sequence). DNA of the CDR3: TGTGCCAGCTCCCCCCAGGGGGCCTCTGGAAACACCATATATTTT. This gives the protein CASSPQGASGNTIYF.

The chain employs TRBV6-1 and TRBJ1-1; the D gene is possibly TRBD1 (5 bases). CDR3 length: 15 residues. Trimming cost V 1 base and J 5 bases, with 14 bases left between them. CDR1 and CDR2 (germline): MNHNS, SASEGT. CDR3 residues: CASSEVPGEWTEAFF. DNA for the CDR3: TGTGCCAGCAGTGAAGTACCGGGGGAATGGACTGAAGCTTTCTTT.

The rearrangement uses TRBV28 and TRBJ2-1; TRBD2 matches 7 bases. Germline CDR1 is MDHEN and CDR2 is SYDVKM. Unmatched junction bases numbered 20, after V lost 7 bases and J lost 5 bases. The CDR3 has 18 residues. The CDR3 sequence is CASNRGGVMREIHNEQFF. The CDR3 coding sequence is TGTGCCAGCAACCGGGGCGGGGTGATGCGGGAGATCCACAATGAGCAGTTCTTC.

The chain links TRBV20-1 to TRBJ1-1; the D gene is possibly TRBD1 (5 bases). V was pared by 7 bases and J by 5 bases, with 11 bases between. CDR3 length: 11 residues. CDR1 DFQATT and CDR2 SNEGSKA come from the germline V gene (reference sequence). The CDR3 nucleotides read TGCAGTGGCAGGGTTGTGACTGAAGCTTTCTTT. It yields the protein CSGRVVTEAFF.

This chain connects TRBV6-5 to TRBJ1-1; TRBD1 might be the D (6 bases). With 4 bases removed from V and 1 base from J, the gap between germline ends came to 7 bases. The CDR3 length is 13 residues. Germline values: CDR1 MNHEY, CDR2 SVGAGI. DNA for the CDR3: TGTGCCAGCAGTTCGGACAGGAACACTGAAGCTTTCTTT. This encodes CASSSDRNTEAFF.

V is TRBV6-4 and J is TRBJ1-1; D gene unclear. Germline V gives CDR1 MRHNA, CDR2 SNTAGT. CDR3 size: 11 residues. The V end lost 8 bases, the J end lost 4 bases, and 8 bases lay between the germline ends. CDR3 loop: CASRRGTEAFF. CDR3 nucleotide sequence: TGTGCCAGCCGACGCGGCACTGAAGCTTTCTTT.